A single sample gave rise to the 30 T cell receptor beta chains below, sequenced in a study of monozygotic twins with inflammatory bowel disease. One entry per CDR3 protein, without DNA, is what TCRdb gives after re-calling the 5' RACE reads. Its table records under 150,000 distinct CDR3 sequences. Sequencing used blood. The receptors were gathered from a human donor with ulcerative colitis or Crohn's disease, or a healthy co-twin of an affected twin (not recorded which).

The chain has TRBV7-9 and TRBJ2-7; TCRdb's D call, TRBD1, is unchecked because there is no DNA. The CDR3 totals 16 residues. The germline V gene has CDR1 SEHNR and CDR2 FQNEAQ (reference sequence). The CDR3 sequence: CASSLGRTGTTYEQYF. The variable domain in full, completed from reference TRBV7-9 and TRBJ2-7, reads DTGVSQNPRHKITKRGQNVTFRCDPISEHNRLYWYRQTLGQGPEFLTYFQNEAQLEKSRLLSDRFSAERPKGSFSTLEIQRTEQGDSAMYLCASSLGRTGTTYEQYFGPGTRLTVT.

This chain links TRBV12-5 with TRBJ1-1; lacking DNA, the TRBD1 call made by TCRdb goes unchecked. The CDR3 is 14 residues long. The germline CDR1 and CDR2 sequences are LGHNT and FRNRAP. The CDR3 loop reads CASGQQGATTEAFF.

The V gene is TRBV27, the J gene TRBJ2-4; TCRdb selects TRBD2, and the lack of DNA leaves this call unchecked. In germline, CDR1 is MNHEY, CDR2 SMNVEV (reference sequence). This CDR3 is built from 17 residues. The CDR3 spells CASSTSSGGLAKNIQYF.

The V call is TRBV20-1, the J call TRBJ2-5; the D call of TRBD1 rests on TCRdb alone, since no DNA is present to check it. Germline V CDR1 and CDR2: DFQATT, SNEGSKA (reference sequence). There are 13 residues in the CDR3. CDR3 sequence reads: CSARLWGKETQYF.

V gene TRBV20-1 combines with J gene TRBJ2-1; TCRdb outputs TRBD2, but without DNA this stays unchecked. Looked up from germline, CDR1 is DFQATT and CDR2 is SNEGSKA (reference sequence). The CDR3 length is 13 residues. The chain's CDR3 is CSARFSGVNEQFF.

The chain combines TRBV19 with TRBJ2-3; TCRdb lists TRBD1, though no DNA is available to test this call. Germline lookup yields CDR1 LNHDA and CDR2 SQIVND (reference sequence). This CDR3 contains 15 residues. The CDR3: CASSLEGGLTDTQYF.

This sequence joins TRBV28 and TRBJ2-1; TCRdb indicates TRBD1, and absent DNA this call remains unverified. The CDR3 has 15 amino acids. CDR1 and CDR2 (germline): MDHEN, SYDVKM. This chain's CDR3 is CASSLVPGGYNEQFF.

The chain is built from TRBV7-3 and TRBJ2-3; with no DNA, the TCRdb D assignment of TRBD2 cannot be verified. Germline V gene lookup returns CDR1 SGHTA and CDR2 FQGTGA. The length of the CDR3 is 16 residues. This chain's CDR3 is CASSPGSGRGQDTQYF. The full variable domain, with the rest looked up from reference TRBV7-3 and TRBJ2-3, is GAGVSQTPSNKVTEKGKYVELRCDPISGHTALYWYRQSLGQGPEFLIYFQGTGAADDSGLPNDRFFAVRPEGSVSTLKIQRTERGDSAVYLCASSPGSGRGQDTQYFGPGTRLTVL.

The chain links TRBV2 to TRBJ1-4. The CDR3 extends over 14 amino acids. The germline CDR1 and CDR2 sequences are SNHLY and FYNNEI. CDR3 sequence: CASRTTTANEKLFF.

The V call is TRBV12-3 or TRBV12-4, the J call TRBJ2-1; TCRdb reports TRBD2, a call that lacks DNA to check it against. The CDR3 length is 17 residues. CDR3 loop: CASSLGSLAGAYNEQFF.

This chain joins TRBV4-1 and TRBJ2-3; TCRdb gives TRBD2 as the D gene, but with no DNA this cannot be confirmed. CDR1 is MGHRA, CDR2 YSYEKL, per germline. The CDR3 has 18 residues. CDR3 residues: CASSQPGLAGGGTDTQYF.

The genes are TRBV12-3 or TRBV12-4 and TRBJ2-7; TCRdb selects TRBD2, and the lack of DNA leaves this call unchecked. The CDR3 has 15 residues. The CDR3 protein is CASSSWASATYEQYF.

This rearrangement joins TRBV9 to TRBJ1-1. The germline V gene has CDR1 SGDLS and CDR2 YYNGEE. The CDR3 consists of 13 residues. This chain's CDR3 is CASSVAVNTEAFF.

The CDR3 reads CASSPSLTGRNTIYF. The chain is built from TRBV7-8 and TRBJ1-3; with no DNA, the TCRdb D assignment of TRBD1 cannot be verified. The CDR3 is made up of 15 amino acids. The germline V gene encodes CDR1 SGHVS and CDR2 FQNEAQ. Drawing the rest from reference TRBV7-8 and TRBJ1-3, the complete variable domain is GAGVSQSPRYKVAKRGQDVALRCDPISGHVSLFWYQQALGQGPEFLTYFQNEAQLDKSGLPSDRFFAERPEGSVSTLKIQRTQQEDSAVYLCASSPSLTGRNTIYFGEGSWLTVV.

V usage is TRBV7-2 and J usage is TRBJ2-7; TCRdb indicates TRBD2, and absent DNA this call remains unverified. The germline gives CDR1 SGHTA, CDR2 FQGNSA. This CDR3 is 15 amino acids long. CDR3 protein: CASSLGGTTTYEQYF.

V gene TRBV6-1 combines with J gene TRBJ2-4. In germline, CDR1 is MNHNS, CDR2 SASEGT. This CDR3 is built from 15 residues. The CDR3 loop reads CASSPTEFLKNIQYF.

The chain is built from TRBV11-2 and TRBJ2-5; the D call of TRBD1 rests on TCRdb alone, since no DNA is present to check it. The germline V gene has CDR1 SGHAT and CDR2 FQNNGV. The CDR3 extends over 16 amino acids. CDR3 protein: CASSPPVSGGRETQYF.

The chain links TRBV18 to TRBJ1-1. Germline V gene lookup returns CDR1 KGHSH and CDR2 LQKENI. The CDR3 contains 14 residues. The CDR3 here is CASSTQFMDTEAFF. The whole variable domain, remainder taken from reference TRBV18 and TRBJ1-1, is NAGVMQNPRHLVRRRGQEARLRCSPMKGHSHVYWYRQLPEEGLKFMVYLQKENIIDESGMPKERFSAEFPKEGPSILRIQQVVRGDSAAYFCASSTQFMDTEAFFGQGTRLTVV.

The V and J genes are TRBV20-1 and TRBJ2-5; TCRdb calls TRBD2, which cannot be checked without DNA. CDR3 length: 15 residues. The germline V gene encodes CDR1 DFQATT and CDR2 SNEGSKA (reference sequence). CDR3 sequence: CSARFPSSGEETQYF.

This chain joins TRBV27 and TRBJ2-7; TCRdb picks TRBD1, but there is no DNA to check that call. Germline V gene data show CDR1 as MNHEY and CDR2 as SMNVEV (reference sequence). CDR3 length: 15 residues. CDR3 in amino acids: CASSFYRAGLDEQYF.

This sequence joins TRBV29-1 and TRBJ2-3. CDR1 and CDR2 (germline): SQVTM, ANQGSEA. This CDR3 comprises 12 residues. CDR3: CSVVSSTDTQYF.

The chain employs TRBV4-2 and TRBJ1-2; lacking DNA, the TRBD1 call made by TCRdb goes unchecked. CDR3 size: 15 residues. Germline V lookup: CDR1 LGHNA, CDR2 YNFKEQ. CDR3 loop: CASSQGGEGNYGYTF.

This chain connects TRBV5-1 to TRBJ1-2; TCRdb's D gene call, TRBD1, goes unchecked for lack of DNA. The germline gives CDR1 SGHRS, CDR2 YFSETQ. The CDR3 is 14 amino acids. The CDR3 loop reads CASSTTGLDAGYTF.

This sequence joins TRBV7-2 and TRBJ2-1; TCRdb returns TRBD2, unconfirmable since there is no DNA. Looked up from germline, CDR1 is SGHTA and CDR2 is FQGNSA. This CDR3 is 15 amino acids long. The CDR3 sequence: CASSLDGGGVREQFF.

The V call is TRBV15, the J call TRBJ2-7; TCRdb returns TRBD1, unconfirmable since there is no DNA. The CDR3 consists of 15 residues. The V gene's germline CDR1 is LNHNV and CDR2 YYDKDF (reference sequence). The CDR3 reads CATSRTRGSPYEQYF.

This chain links TRBV18 with TRBJ2-3; TCRdb designates TRBD1, a call that cannot be tested without DNA. This CDR3 is built from 14 residues. The germline V gene has CDR1 KGHSH and CDR2 LQKENI. The CDR3 here is CASSPGQGGDTQYF.

V gene TRBV20-1 combines with J gene TRBJ2-1; TCRdb's D call of TRBD1 is untestable without DNA. The V gene's germline CDR1 is DFQATT and CDR2 SNEGSKA (reference sequence). This CDR3 region has 14 residues. Here the CDR3 reads CSARDDRVDNEQFF.

The chain combines TRBV30 with TRBJ2-1. The CDR3 covers 14 residues. CDR1 and CDR2 from the germline V gene are GTSNPN and SVGIG (reference sequence). The CDR3 loop reads CAWSVGQTYNEQFF.

J is TRBJ2-7 and V is TRBV11-2; TCRdb's D call, TRBD1, is unchecked because there is no DNA. This CDR3 has 16 residues. The germline V gene encodes CDR1 SGHAT and CDR2 FQNNGV. CDR3 region: CASSLLGQGTLDEQYF.

The chain employs TRBV7-9 and TRBJ1-2; TCRdb's D call of TRBD1 is untestable without DNA. Per germline, CDR1 SEHNR and CDR2 FQNEAQ (reference sequence). This CDR3 contains 13 residues. The CDR3 sequence: CASSLAHAHGYTF.